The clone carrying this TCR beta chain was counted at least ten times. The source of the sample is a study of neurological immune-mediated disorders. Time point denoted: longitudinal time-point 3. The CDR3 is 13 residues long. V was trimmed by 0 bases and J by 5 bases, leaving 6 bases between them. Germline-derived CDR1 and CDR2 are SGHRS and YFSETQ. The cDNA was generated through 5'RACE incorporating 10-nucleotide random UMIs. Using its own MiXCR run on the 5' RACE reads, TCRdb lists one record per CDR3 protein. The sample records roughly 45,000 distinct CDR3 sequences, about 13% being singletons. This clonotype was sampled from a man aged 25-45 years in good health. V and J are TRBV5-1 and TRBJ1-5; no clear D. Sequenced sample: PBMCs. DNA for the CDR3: TGCGCCAGCAGCTTGGAGAGGGATCAGCCCCAGCATTTT. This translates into CASSLERDQPQHF.